This T cell receptor beta chain was identified during a study of blood T cell repertoires in COVID-19. For the study at large: Some COVID-19 samples were acute and others convalescent; all came from the United States, Italy and Spain. Sample material is recorded as cDNA or gDNA derived from T cells, B-cell-depleted T cells, or PBMCs.

V lost 5 bases and J 2 bases, leaving 10 bases between the germline ends. The V gene's germline CDR1 is SGHTA and CDR2 FQGNSA. The CDR3 covers 13 residues. Generated by immunoSEQ multiplex PCR, the TCRdb table keeps only in-frame clones and is missing some. The table shows roughly 300,000 clones, with about 85% occurring only once. The sequence was collected from a human donor in a cohort sampled during active COVID-19. The source material was peripheral blood. The chain has TRBV7-2 and TRBJ2-7; D is unresolved. CDR3 region: CASSPLAAYEQYF. CDR3 DNA: TGTGCCAGCAGCCCCTTAGCCGCCTACGAGCAGTACTTC.